This TCR beta chain was identified in a study of T cells in Graves' hyperthyroidism and ophthalmopathy. Study-wide context: It was at initial diagnosis, before any treatment, that peripheral blood was collected.

Amplified TCR beta CDR3 regions came from RNA transcripts. TCR CDR3 underwent first-round RT-PCR with the HTBI primer set. One entry per CDR3 protein results from TCRdb running MiXCR on the multiplex PCR reads. Among 300,000 to 450,000 distinct CDR3 sequences listed, roughly 12% were seen once. Pregnant or lactating patients were excluded, as were those with uncontrolled infection or other autoimmune disease. Diagnosing involved the use of clinical symptoms, serum thyroxine and TRAb, thyroid ultrasound and orbital computed tomography. This CDR3 is 13 amino acids long. Trimming cost V 2 bases and J 4 bases, with 9 bases left between them. CDR1 and CDR2 (germline): SGHKS, YYEKEE (reference sequence). This clonotype has just a few counts.

The source of this sequence is a man aged 25-45 years with Graves' hyperthyroidism that later progressed to Graves' ophthalmopathy. Sequenced input: blood. The J gene is TRBJ1-2, the V gene TRBV5-5; the D is unclear. DNA of the CDR3: TGTGCCAGCAGCTTCGAGAGACTCTATGGCTACACCTTC. It translates to CASSFERLYGYTF.